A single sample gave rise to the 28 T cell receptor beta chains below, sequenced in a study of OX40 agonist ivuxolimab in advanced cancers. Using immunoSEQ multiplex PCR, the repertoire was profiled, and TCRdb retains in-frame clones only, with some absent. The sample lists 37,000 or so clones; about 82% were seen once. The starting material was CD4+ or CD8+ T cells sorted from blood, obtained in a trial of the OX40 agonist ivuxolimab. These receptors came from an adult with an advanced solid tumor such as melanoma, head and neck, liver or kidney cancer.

The CDR3, as DNA: TGTGCCAGTATGGTCGGGGGTCGATCTGGAAACACCATATATTTT. It is translated as CASMVGGRSGNTIYF. J is TRBJ1-3 and V is TRBV19, with TRBD1 as a possible D gene (5 bases). Germline V gives CDR1 LNHDA, CDR2 SQIVND (reference sequence). Between the trimmed V and J ends, which lost 7 bases and 1 base, there was a span of 14 bases. The CDR3 length is 15 residues.

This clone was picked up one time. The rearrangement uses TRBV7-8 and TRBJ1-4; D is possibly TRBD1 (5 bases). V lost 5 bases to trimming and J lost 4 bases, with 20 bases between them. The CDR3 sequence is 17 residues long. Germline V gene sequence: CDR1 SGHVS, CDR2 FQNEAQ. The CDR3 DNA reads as TGTGCCAGCAGCCTAGGGCAGGAGACAGTCATTAATGAAAAACTGTTTTTT. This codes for CASSLGQETVINEKLFF.

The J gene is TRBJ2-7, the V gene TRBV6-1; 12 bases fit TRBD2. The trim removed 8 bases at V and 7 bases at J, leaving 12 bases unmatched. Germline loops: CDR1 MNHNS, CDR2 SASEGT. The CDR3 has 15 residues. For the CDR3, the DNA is TGTGCCAGCGGGGGGACTAGCGGGTGGGTCGGGGAGCAGTACTTC. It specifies CASGGTSGWVGEQYF.

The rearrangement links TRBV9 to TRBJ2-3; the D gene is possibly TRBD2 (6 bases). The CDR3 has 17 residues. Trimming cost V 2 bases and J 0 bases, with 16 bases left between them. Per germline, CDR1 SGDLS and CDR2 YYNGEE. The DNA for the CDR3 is TGTGCCAGCAGCGTCAAGGCTGGGACTTTCAGCACAGATACGCAGTATTTT. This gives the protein CASSVKAGTFSTDTQYF.

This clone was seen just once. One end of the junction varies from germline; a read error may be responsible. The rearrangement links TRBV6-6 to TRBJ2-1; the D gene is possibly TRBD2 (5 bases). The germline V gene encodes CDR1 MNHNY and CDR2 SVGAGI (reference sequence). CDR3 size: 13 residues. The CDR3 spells CASRYQMTTAPIF. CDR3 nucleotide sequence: TGTGCCAGCAGGTACCAGATGACTACGGCCCCGATCTTC.

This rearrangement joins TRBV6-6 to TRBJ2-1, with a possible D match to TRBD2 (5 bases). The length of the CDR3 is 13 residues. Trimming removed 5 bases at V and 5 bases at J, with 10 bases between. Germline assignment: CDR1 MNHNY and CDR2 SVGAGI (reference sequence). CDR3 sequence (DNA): TGTGCCAGCAGTAGGGTTAGCGACAATGAGCAGTTCTTC. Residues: CASSRVSDNEQFF.

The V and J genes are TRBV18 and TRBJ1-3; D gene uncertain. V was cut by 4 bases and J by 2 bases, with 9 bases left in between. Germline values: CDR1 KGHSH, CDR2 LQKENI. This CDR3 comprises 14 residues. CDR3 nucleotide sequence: TGTGCCAGCTCACTGGACGGGACTGGAAACACCATATATTTT. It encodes CASSLDGTGNTIYF.

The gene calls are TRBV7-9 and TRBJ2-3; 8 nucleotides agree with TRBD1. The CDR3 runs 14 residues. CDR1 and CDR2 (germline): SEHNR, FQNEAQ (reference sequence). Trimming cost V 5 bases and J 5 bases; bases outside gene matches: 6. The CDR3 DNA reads TGTGCCAGCAGCCGGACAGGGCAAGGAGATACGCAGTATTTT. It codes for CASSRTGQGDTQYF. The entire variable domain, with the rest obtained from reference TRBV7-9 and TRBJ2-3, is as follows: DTGVSQNPRHKITKRGQNVTFRCDPISEHNRLYWYRQTLGQGPEFLTYFQNEAQLEKSRLLSDRFSAERPKGSFSTLEIQRTEQGDSAMYLCASSRTGQGDTQYFGPGTRLTVL.

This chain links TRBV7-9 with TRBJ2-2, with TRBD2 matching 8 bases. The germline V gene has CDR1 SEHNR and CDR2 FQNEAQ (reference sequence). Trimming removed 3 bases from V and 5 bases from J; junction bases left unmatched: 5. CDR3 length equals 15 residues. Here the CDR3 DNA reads TGTGCCAGCAGCTTGCCGGGACTAGATACCGGGGAGCTGTTTTTT. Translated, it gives CASSLPGLDTGELFF.

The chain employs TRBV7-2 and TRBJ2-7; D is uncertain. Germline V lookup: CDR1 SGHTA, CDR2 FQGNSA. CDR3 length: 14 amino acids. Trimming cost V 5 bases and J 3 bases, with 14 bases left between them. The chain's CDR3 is CASSPRGGLYEQYF. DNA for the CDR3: TGTGCCAGCAGCCCCAGAGGTGGGCTCTACGAGCAGTACTTC.

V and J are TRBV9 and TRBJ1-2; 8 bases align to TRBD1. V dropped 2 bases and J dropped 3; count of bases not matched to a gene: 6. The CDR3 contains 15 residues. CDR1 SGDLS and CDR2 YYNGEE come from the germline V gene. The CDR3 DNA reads TGTGCCAGCAGCGTGACAGGGGATGGGCACTATGGCTACACCTTC. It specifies CASSVTGDGHYGYTF.

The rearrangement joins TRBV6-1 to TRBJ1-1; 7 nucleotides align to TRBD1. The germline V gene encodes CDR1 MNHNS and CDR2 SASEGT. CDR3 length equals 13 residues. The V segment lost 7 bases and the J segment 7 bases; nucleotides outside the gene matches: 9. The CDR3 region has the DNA TGTGCCAGCACTTTTGACAGGGAAGGTGAAGCTTTCTTT. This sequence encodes CASTFDREGEAFF.

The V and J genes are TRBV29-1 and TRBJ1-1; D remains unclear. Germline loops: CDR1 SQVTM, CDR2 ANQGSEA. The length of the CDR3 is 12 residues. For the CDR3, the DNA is TGCAGTGTACACCCGGGAGACACTGAAGCTTTCTTT. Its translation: CSVHPGDTEAFF. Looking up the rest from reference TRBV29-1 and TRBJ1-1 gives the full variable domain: SAVISQKPSRDICQRGTSLTIQCQVDSQVTMMFWYRQQPGQSLTLIATANQGSEATYESGFVIDKFPISRPNLTFSTLTVSNMSPEDSSIYLCSVHPGDTEAFFGQGTRLTVV.

The CDR3 is CASSQPDRGGTEAFF. The CDR3 nucleotides are TGCGCCAGCAGCCAGCCAGACAGGGGGGGAACTGAAGCTTTCTTT. The rearrangement links TRBV4-1 to TRBJ1-1, with 9 bases matching TRBD1. CDR3 length: 15 residues. Germline assignment: CDR1 MGHRA and CDR2 YSYEKL. With V trimmed by 3 bases and J by 5 bases, 7 bases remained unmatched.

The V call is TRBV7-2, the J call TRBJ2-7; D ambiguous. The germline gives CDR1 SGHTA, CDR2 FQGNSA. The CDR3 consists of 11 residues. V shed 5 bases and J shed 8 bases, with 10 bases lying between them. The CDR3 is CASSPGSKQYF. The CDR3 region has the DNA TGTGCCAGCAGCCCGGGTTCGAAGCAGTACTTC.

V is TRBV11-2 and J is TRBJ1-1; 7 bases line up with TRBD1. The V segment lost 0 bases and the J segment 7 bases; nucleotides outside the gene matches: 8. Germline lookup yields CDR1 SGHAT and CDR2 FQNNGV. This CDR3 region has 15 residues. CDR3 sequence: CASSLDRATGLEAFF. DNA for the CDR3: TGTGCCAGCAGCTTAGATCGCGCGACAGGGCTTGAAGCTTTCTTT. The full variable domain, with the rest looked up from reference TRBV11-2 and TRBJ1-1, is EAGVAQSPRYKIIEKRQSVAFWCNPISGHATLYWYQQILGQGPKLLIQFQNNGVVDDSQLPKDRFSAERLKGVDSTLKIQPAKLEDSAVYLCASSLDRATGLEAFFGQGTRLTVV.

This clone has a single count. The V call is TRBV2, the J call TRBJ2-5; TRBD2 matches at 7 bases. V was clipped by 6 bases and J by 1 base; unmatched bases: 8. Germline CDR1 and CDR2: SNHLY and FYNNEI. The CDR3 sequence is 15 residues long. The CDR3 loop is CASRGGGTTQETQYF. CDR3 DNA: TGTGCCAGCAGAGGCGGGGGTACTACCCAAGAGACCCAGTACTTC.

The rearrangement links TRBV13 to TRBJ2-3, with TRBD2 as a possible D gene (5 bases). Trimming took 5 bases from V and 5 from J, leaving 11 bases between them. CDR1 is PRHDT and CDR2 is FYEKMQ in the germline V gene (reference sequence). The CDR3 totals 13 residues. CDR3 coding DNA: TGTGCCAGCAGCCATCGGACTGGAGATACGCAGTATTTT. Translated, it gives CASSHRTGDTQYF.

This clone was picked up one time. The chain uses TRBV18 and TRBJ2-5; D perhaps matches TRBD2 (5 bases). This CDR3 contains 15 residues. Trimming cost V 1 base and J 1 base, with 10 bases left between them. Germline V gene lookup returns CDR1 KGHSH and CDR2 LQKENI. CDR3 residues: CASSPRSGSQETQYF. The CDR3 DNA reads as TGTGCCAGCTCACCACGGTCGGGATCCCAAGAGACCCAGTACTTC. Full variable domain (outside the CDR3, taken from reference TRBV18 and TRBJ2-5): NAGVMQNPRHLVRRRGQEARLRCSPMKGHSHVYWYRQLPEEGLKFMVYLQKENIIDESGMPKERFSAEFPKEGPSILRIQQVVRGDSAAYFCASSPRSGSQETQYFGPGTRLLVL.

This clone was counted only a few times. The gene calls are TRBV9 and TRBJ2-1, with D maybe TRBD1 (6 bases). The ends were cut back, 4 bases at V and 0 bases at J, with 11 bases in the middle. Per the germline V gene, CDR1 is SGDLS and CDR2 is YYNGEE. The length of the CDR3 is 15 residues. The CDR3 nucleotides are TGTGCCAGCAGCTCGCAGGGGAACTCCTACAATGAGCAGTTCTTC. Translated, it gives CASSSQGNSYNEQFF.

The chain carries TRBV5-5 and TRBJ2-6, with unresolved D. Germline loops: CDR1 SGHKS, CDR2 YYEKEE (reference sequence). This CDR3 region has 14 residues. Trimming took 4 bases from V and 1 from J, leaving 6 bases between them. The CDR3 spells CASSRESGANVLTF. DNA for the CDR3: TGTGCCAGCAGCAGGGAATCTGGGGCCAACGTCCTGACTTTC.

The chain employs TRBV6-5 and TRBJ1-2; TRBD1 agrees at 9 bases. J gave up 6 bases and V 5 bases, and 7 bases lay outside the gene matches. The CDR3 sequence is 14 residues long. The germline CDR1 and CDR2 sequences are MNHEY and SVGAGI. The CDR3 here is CASSLGQGRHGYTF. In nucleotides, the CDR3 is TGTGCCAGCAGTCTCGGACAGGGGAGACATGGCTACACCTTC.

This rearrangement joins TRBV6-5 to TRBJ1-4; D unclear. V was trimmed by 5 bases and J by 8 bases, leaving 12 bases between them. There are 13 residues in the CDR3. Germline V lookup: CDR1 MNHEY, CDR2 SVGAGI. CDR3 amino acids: CASSGVLGEKLFF. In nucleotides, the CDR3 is TGTGCCAGCAGTGGGGTCTTGGGGGAAAAACTGTTTTTT.

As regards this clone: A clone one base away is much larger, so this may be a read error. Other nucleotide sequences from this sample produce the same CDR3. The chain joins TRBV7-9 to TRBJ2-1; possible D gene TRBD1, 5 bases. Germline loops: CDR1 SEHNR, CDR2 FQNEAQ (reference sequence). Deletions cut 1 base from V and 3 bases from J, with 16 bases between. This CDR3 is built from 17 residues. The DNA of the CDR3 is TGTGCCAGCAGCTTAGAATCAGTGGCAGGGTTCTACAATGAGCAGTTCTTC. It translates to CASSLESVAGFYNEQFF.

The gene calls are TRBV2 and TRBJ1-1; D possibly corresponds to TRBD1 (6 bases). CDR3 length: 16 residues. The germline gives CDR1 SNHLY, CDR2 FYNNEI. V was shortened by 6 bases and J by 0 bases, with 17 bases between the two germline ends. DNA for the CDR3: TGTGCCAGCAGCCCTAGGCAGGGGTTCATGAACACTGAAGCTTTCTTT. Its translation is CASSPRQGFMNTEAFF.

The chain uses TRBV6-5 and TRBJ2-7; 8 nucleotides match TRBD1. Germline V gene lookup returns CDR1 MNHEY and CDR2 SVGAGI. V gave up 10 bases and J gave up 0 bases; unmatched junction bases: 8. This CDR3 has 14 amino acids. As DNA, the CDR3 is TGTGCCACGCTGCAGGACAGGGCCTCCTACGAGCAGTACTTC. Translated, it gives CATLQDRASYEQYF.

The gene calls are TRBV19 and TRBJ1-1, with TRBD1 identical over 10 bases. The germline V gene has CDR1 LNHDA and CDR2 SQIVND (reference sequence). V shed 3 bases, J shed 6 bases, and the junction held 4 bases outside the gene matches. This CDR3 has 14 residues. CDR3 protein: CASSMGDRGAEAFF. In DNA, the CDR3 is TGTGCCAGTAGTATGGGGGACAGGGGAGCTGAAGCTTTCTTT. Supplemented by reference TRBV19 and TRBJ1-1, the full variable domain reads DGGITQSPKYLFRKEGQNVTLSCEQNLNHDAMYWYRQDPGQGLRLIYYSQIVNDFQKGDIAEGYSVSREKKESFPLTVTSAQKNPTAFYLCASSMGDRGAEAFFGQGTRLTVV.

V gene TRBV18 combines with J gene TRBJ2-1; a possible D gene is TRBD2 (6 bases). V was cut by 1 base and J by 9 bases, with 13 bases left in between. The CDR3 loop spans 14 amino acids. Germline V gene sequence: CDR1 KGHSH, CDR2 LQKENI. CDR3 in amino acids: CASSPQEGMGEQFF. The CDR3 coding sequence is TGTGCCAGCTCACCACAGGAGGGAATGGGTGAGCAGTTCTTC.